This T cell receptor beta chain was documented in a study of blood T cell repertoires in COVID-19. Overall study context: Both acute and convalescent COVID-19 samples were obtained from the United States, Italy and Spain. PBMCs, B-cell-depleted T cells, or T cells provided the cDNA or gDNA that made up the material.

The junction had 14 bases not matched to a gene; V was cut back by 4 bases and J by 7 bases. Germline assignment: CDR1 SGHRS and CDR2 YFSETQ. CDR3 size: 16 residues. Study processing details: Reference gene primer amplification gave nucleated cell count estimates. Only in-frame clones appear in the TCRdb table, and some are missing; sequencing was by immunoSEQ multiplex PCR. The V and J calls and clone size are taken from that table; D and trimming were inferred from the DNA. The top ten hold approximately 10% of the sample, which has around 78,000 clones, just over 85% seen once. This clone was observed once.

The specimen sequenced was peripheral blood. The sequence was collected from a man between 65 and 85 years old with active or convalescent COVID-19. The gene calls are TRBV5-1 and TRBJ2-1, with 7 bases lining up with TRBD2. The CDR3: CASSPAGRRPINEQFF. The DNA for the CDR3 is TGCGCCAGCAGCCCGGCCGGGAGGAGGCCAATTAATGAGCAGTTCTTC.